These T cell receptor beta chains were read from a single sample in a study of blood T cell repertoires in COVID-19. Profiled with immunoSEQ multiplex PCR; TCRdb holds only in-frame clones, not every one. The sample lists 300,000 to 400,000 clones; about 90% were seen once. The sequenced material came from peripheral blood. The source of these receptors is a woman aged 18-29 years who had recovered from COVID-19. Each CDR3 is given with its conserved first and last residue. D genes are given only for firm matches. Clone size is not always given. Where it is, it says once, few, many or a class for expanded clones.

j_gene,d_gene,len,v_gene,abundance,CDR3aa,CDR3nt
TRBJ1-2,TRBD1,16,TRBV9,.,CASSVGQGATNYGYTF,TGTGCCAGCAGCGTAGGTCAGGGGGCAACTAACTATGGCTACACCTTC
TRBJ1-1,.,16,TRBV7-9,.,CASSSSRRDFGTEAFF,TGTGCCAGCAGCTCTAGCCGACGGGACTTCGGGACTGAAGCTTTCTTT
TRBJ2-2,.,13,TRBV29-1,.,CSVSSGRSGELFF,TGCAGCGTCTCTAGTGGTCGGTCCGGGGAGCTGTTTTTT
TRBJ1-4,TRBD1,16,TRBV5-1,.,CASSTGQGFGNEKLFF,TGCGCCAGCAGCACCGGACAGGGGTTTGGTAATGAAAAACTGTTTTTT
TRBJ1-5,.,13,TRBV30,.,CAWSVTDNQPQHF,TGTGCCTGGAGTGTAACAGATAATCAGCCCCAGCATTTT
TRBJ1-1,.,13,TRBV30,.,CAWSVRGGTEAFF,TGTGCCTGGAGTGTTCGAGGGGGCACTGAAGCTTTCTTT
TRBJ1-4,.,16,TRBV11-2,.,CASSPPGSGEDEKLFF,TGTGCCAGCAGCCCCCCCGGTTCGGGGGAGGATGAAAAACTGTTTTTT
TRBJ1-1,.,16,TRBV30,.,CAWSFVRLLAGTEAFF,TGTGCCTGGAGTTTCGTTCGGCTCCTGGCGGGCACTGAAGCTTTCTTT
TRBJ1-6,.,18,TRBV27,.,CASSLGQGRNSYNSPLHF,TGTGCCAGCAGTTTGGGGCAGGGTCGAAACTCCTATAATTCACCCCTCCACTTT
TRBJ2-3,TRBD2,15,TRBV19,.,CASSIRLAGTDTQYF,TGTGCCAGTAGTATTCGACTAGCGGGCACAGATACGCAGTATTTT
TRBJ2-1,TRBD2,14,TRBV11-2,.,CASSWASGYNEQFF,TGTGCCAGCAGCTGGGCTAGCGGCTACAATGAGCAGTTCTTC
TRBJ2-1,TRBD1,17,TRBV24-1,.,CATSDLNPGQGYNEQFF,TGTGCCACCAGTGATTTGAATCCCGGACAGGGTTACAATGAGCAGTTCTTC
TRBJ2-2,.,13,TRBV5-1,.,CASSLDQAGELFF,TGCGCCAGCAGCTTGGATCAGGCCGGGGAGCTGTTTTTT
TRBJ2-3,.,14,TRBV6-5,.,CASTAGLSTDTQYF,TGTGCCAGCACAGCGGGCCTCAGCACAGATACGCAGTATTTT
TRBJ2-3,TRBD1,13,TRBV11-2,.,CASMKTGADTQYF,TGTGCCAGTATGAAGACAGGGGCAGATACGCAGTATTTT
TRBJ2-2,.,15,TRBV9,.,CASSRPGTNTGELFF,TGTGCCAGCAGCCGGCCAGGGACGAACACCGGGGAGCTGTTTTTT
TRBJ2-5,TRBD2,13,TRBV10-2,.,CASRREIGETQYF,TGCGCCAGCAGGCGGGAGATCGGAGAGACCCAGTACTTC
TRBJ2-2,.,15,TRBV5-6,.,CASSLVGAATGELFF,TGTGCCAGCAGCTTGGTGGGGGCGGCCACCGGGGAGCTGTTTTTT
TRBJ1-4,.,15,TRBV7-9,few,CASSLGGQGSEKLFF,TGTGCCAGCAGCTTAGGGGGCCAGGGGAGTGAAAAACTGTTTTTT
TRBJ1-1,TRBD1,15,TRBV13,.,CASSFARGRDSEAFF,TGTGCCAGCAGCTTCGCAAGGGGTAGGGACAGTGAAGCTTTCTTT
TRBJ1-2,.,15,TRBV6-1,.,CASSEGPAGGYGYTF,TGTGCCAGCAGTGAAGGCCCCGCGGGGGGCTATGGCTACACCTTC
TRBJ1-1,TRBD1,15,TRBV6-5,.,CASSYSGTGGREAFF,TGTGCCAGCAGTTATTCCGGGACAGGGGGCCGCGAAGCTTTCTTT
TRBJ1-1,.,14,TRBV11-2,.,CASSLGGGNTEAFF,TGTGCCAGCAGCTTAGGTGGAGGGAACACTGAAGCTTTCTTT
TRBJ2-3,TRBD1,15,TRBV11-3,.,CASSYRDRASDTQYF,TGTGCCAGCAGCTACCGGGACAGGGCTTCAGATACGCAGTATTTT
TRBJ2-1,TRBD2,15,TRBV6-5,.,CASSYSTSGSAEQFF,TGTGCCAGCAGTTACTCGACTAGCGGGAGTGCTGAGCAGTTCTTC
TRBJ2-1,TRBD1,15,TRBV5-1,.,CASSTQGASYNEQFF,TGCGCCAGCAGTACACAGGGGGCCTCCTACAATGAGCAGTTCTTC
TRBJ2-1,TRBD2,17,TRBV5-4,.,CASSPFPGLAGGNEQFF,TGTGCCAGCAGCCCATTTCCTGGTCTAGCGGGAGGCAATGAGCAGTTCTTC
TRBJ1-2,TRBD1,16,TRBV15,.,CATRDRAYENIYGYTF,TGTGCCACCAGGGACAGGGCCTATGAGAATATATATGGCTACACCTTC